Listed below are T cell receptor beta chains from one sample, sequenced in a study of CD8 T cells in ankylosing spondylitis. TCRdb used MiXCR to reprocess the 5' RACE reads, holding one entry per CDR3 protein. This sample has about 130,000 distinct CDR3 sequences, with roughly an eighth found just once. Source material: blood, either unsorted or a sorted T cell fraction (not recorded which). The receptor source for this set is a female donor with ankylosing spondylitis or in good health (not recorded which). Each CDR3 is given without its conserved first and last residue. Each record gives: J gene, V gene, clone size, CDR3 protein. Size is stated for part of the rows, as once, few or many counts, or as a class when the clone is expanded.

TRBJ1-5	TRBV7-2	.	ASSLEAGLNQPQH
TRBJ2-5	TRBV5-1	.	ASSLRARETQY
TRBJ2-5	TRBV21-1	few	ASSKTRDREETQY
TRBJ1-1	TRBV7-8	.	ASSLKASTEAF
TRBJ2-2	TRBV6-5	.	ASSWSSGRAEAGELF
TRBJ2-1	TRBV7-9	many	ASSLAGGSGDYF
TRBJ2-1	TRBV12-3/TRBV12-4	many	ASSLALAGGSIEQF
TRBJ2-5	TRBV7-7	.	ASSGGTSGGGTQY
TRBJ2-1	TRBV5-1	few	ASSLGLAAFEEQF
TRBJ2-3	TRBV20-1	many	SATRGGAGTDTQY
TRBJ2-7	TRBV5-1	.	ASSLGADSSYEQY
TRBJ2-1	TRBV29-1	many	SVVTGRSYNEQF
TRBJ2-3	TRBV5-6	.	ASSSSAGDADTQY
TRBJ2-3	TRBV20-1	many	SARGQGAPADTQY
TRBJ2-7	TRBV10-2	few	ASLRAEWGGEQY
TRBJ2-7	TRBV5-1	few	ASREGTNAFRGEQY
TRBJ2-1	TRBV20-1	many	SATFFGREGNEQF
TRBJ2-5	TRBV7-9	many	ASSLWEQGEETQY
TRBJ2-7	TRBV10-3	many	AITDSLMEQY
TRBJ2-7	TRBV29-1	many	SAYREASEQY
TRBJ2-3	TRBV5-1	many	ASSLPGGTDTQY
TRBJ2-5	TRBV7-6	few	ASSLTPSGETQY
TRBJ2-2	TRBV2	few	ASRTNANTGELF
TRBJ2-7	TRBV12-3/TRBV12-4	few	ASSGGSGSYEQY
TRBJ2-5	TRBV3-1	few	ASSGARGGEETQY
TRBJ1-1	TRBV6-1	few	ASTIAQGNPNTEAF
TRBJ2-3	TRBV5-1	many	ASSLVEVPDTQY
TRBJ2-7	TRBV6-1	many	ASGGDNSYEQY
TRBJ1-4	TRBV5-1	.	ASNGGGSNEKLF
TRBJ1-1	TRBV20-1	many	SAPGQGIAEAF
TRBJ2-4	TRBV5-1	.	ASSSEAAKNIQY
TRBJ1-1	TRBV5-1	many	ASSPDGLNTEAF
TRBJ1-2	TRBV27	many	ASSLGWGLYGYT
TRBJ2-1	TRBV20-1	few	SAQIPGLQFYNEQF
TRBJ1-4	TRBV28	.	ASSFSWLLGRGTTNEKLF
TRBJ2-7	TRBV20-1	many	SARGGLAGGTNEQY
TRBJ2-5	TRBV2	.	ASSRLAGIQETQY
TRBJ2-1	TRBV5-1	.	ASSLGQGPYNEQF
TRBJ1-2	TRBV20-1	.	SAKQPARDGYT
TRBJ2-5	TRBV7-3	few	ASTNRERETQY
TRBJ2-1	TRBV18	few	ASSAAILSYNEQF
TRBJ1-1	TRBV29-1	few	SVSVLSGNTEAF
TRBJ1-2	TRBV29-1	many	SVNGVPASNYGYT
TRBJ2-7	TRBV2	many	ASSVVGRTGSYEQY
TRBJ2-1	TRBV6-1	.	ASIPSGGASNEQF
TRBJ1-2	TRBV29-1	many	SVGVSQNYGYT
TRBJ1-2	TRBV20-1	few	SARDGYNYGYT
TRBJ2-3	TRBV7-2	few	ASSSMQGDTQY
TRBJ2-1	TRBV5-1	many	ASSPGVAALDEQF
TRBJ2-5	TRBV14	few	ASSQGASRETQY
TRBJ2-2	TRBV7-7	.	ASSFSAGDGELF
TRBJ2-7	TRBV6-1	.	ASSQSGLRAGIYEQY
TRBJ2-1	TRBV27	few	ASKGSGRGGEQF
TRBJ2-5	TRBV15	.	ATSYGGRGETQY
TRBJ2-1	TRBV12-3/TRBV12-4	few	ASRPGQNNEQF
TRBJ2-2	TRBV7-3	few	ASSPGRGRDTGELF